The 30 T cell receptor beta chains below all came from one sample that was sequenced in a study of blood T cell repertoires in COVID-19 (TCRdb year 2020). The library relied on the immunoSEQ multiplex PCR assay. This immuneACCESS table, as held by TCRdb, lists in-frame sequences with V and J called but not all clones. Of the missing ones, under half trace to an unresolved V gene in checked studies; the others have no known cause. The sample table contains 150,000 to 200,000 clones; only one count was recorded for under 90% of them. The leading ten clones occupy roughly 8% of the sample. Source material: PBMCs or T cells enriched from blood (not recorded which). These receptors all come from a woman aged 45-65 years who had recovered from COVID-19.

This chain links TRBV2 with TRBJ2-3, with TRBD2 as a possible D gene (6 bases). Trimming took off 3 bases at V and 0 bases at J, with 10 bases between the two ends. Per the germline V gene, CDR1 is SNHLY and CDR2 is FYNNEI. The CDR3 is 15 amino acids. The DNA of the CDR3 is TGTGCCAGCAGTGAGTGGGGGGATAGCACAGATACGCAGTATTTT. This encodes CASSEWGDSTDTQYF.

This chain connects TRBV18 to TRBJ2-5; maybe TRBD1 (6 bases). CDR3 length: 13 residues. Trimming pared 6 bases from V and 5 bases from J, leaving 13 bases between. CDR1 KGHSH and CDR2 LQKENI come from the germline V gene. In DNA, the CDR3 is TGTGCCAGCTCCCGAGGGGGTGGTGAGACCCAGTACTTC. Translating gives CASSRGGGETQYF.

The chain is built from TRBV7-3 and TRBJ2-5; 7 bases align to TRBD2. The length of the CDR3 is 19 residues. Trimming took 1 base from V and 1 from J; bases not matched to a gene: 15. Germline CDR1 and CDR2: SGHTA and FQGTGA. CDR3: CASSLKGRGAGLLQETQYF. CDR3 nucleotides: TGTGCCAGCAGCTTAAAGGGGAGGGGCGCAGGCCTACTCCAAGAGACCCAGTACTTC.

This chain connects TRBV28 to TRBJ1-4; TRBD1 agrees at 7 bases. Germline CDR1 is MDHEN and CDR2 is SYDVKM. The CDR3 sequence is 13 residues long. V dropped 4 bases and J dropped 7; count of bases not matched to a gene: 3. In nucleotides, the CDR3 is TGTGCCAGCAGTTCCGGGACAGCTGAAAAACTGTTTTTT. This encodes CASSSGTAEKLFF.

This chain connects TRBV6-5 to TRBJ2-1; TRBD1 might be the D (6 bases). The CDR3 has 15 residues. Trimming left V 8 bases short and J 6 bases short, with 20 bases between. The V gene's germline CDR1 is MNHEY and CDR2 SVGAGI. CDR3 region: CASDQRGSGSNEQFF. CDR3 in DNA: TGTGCCAGCGATCAGAGGGGGAGCGGAAGCAATGAGCAGTTCTTC.

This clone was picked up one time. The V call is TRBV5-8, the J call TRBJ2-7, with 7 nucleotides matching TRBD2. CDR1 and CDR2 (germline): SGHTS, YDEGEE. The CDR3 contains 15 residues. J gave up 2 bases and V 3 bases, and 8 bases lay outside the gene matches. DNA for the CDR3: TGTGCCAGCAGCTCACGGCTGGCGGGGGCCTACGAGCAGTACTTC. This translates into CASSSRLAGAYEQYF.

This clone appeared a few times. This chain connects TRBV7-8 to TRBJ1-1; the D is unclear. This CDR3 has 15 residues. The germline V gene has CDR1 SGHVS and CDR2 FQNEAQ. The germline V and J ends were trimmed by 6 bases and 1 base, with 15 bases remaining between them. The CDR3 bases are TGTGCCAGCAGAGCTTACACCTTAGCGAACACTGAAGCTTTCTTT. Translation gives CASRAYTLANTEAFF.

The J gene is TRBJ1-1, the V gene TRBV10-3; 9 positions agree with TRBD1. Per the germline V gene, CDR1 is ENHRY and CDR2 is SYGVKD. J was trimmed by 4 bases and V by 7 bases; bases with no gene match: 10. The CDR3 is 15 residues long. The CDR3 region is CAITRGTGRGTEAFF. CDR3 bases: TGTGCCATCACCCGAGGGACAGGGCGAGGCACTGAAGCTTTCTTT.

The V gene is TRBV19, the J gene TRBJ1-2; D is perhaps TRBD1 (5 bases). The germline V gene encodes CDR1 LNHDA and CDR2 SQIVND (reference sequence). The CDR3 spans 14 residues. Between the trimmed V and J ends, which lost 6 bases and 4 bases, there was a span of 15 bases. The CDR3 spells CASRSHGGGYGYTF. The CDR3 DNA sequence: TGTGCCAGTAGATCACACGGGGGGGGCTATGGCTACACCTTC.

V usage is TRBV27 and J usage is TRBJ2-7, with D possibly matching TRBD1 (5 bases). Germline V gene data show CDR1 as MNHEY and CDR2 as SMNVEV (reference sequence). CDR3 length: 14 amino acids. V was shortened by 10 bases and J by 2 bases, with 18 bases between the two germline ends. The CDR3 loop is CATMTEPKAYEQYF. DNA for the CDR3: TGTGCCACCATGACAGAGCCTAAAGCCTACGAGCAGTACTTC.

This rearrangement joins TRBV3-1 (or the pseudogene TRBV3-2) to TRBJ1-3; the D gene is possibly TRBD1 (5 bases). This CDR3 comprises 14 residues. Germline lookup yields CDR1 LGHDT and CDR2 YNNKEL (reference sequence). The germline V and J ends were trimmed by 4 bases and 0 bases, with 7 bases remaining between them. This CDR3 is CASSLRVSGNTIYF. Written as DNA, the CDR3 is TGTGCCAGCAGCCTCAGGGTCTCTGGAAACACCATATATTTT.

The chain couples TRBV7-2 to TRBJ1-1, with 8 positions matching TRBD1. J lost 3 bases, V lost 3 bases, and 6 bases had no gene match. In germline, CDR1 is SGHTA, CDR2 FQGNSA. The CDR3 has 15 amino acids. The CDR3: CASSLPGQAYTEAFF. Written as DNA, the CDR3 is TGTGCCAGCAGCTTGCCGGGACAGGCCTACACTGAAGCTTTCTTT.

The chain recombines TRBV4-1 with TRBJ2-7; no firm D call. CDR1 and CDR2 (germline): MGHRA, YSYEKL. The V gene lost 0 bases and the J gene lost 6 bases, with 15 bases spanning the gap. This CDR3 region has 15 residues. DNA for the CDR3: TGCGCCAGCAGCCAAGAAAGGAACAGAGCTGCCGAGCAGTACTTC. It yields the protein CASSQERNRAAEQYF.

CDR3 amino acids: CASSLISGGLNSPLHF. Written as DNA, the CDR3 is TGTGCCAGCAGTTTAATCTCAGGGGGCCTCAATTCACCCCTCCACTTT. This chain uses TRBV28 with TRBJ1-6, with TRBD1 matching 8 bases. CDR3 length equals 16 residues. V lost 2 bases to trimming and J lost 7 bases; unmatched junction nucleotides: 7. Germline values: CDR1 MDHEN, CDR2 SYDVKM.

V is TRBV6-5 and J is TRBJ2-1; no firm D call. Germline assignment: CDR1 MNHEY and CDR2 SVGAGI. This CDR3 is 12 amino acids long. V gave up 5 bases and J gave up 4 bases, with 6 bases separating them. CDR3 loop: CASSLVYNEQFF. In DNA form, the CDR3 reads TGTGCCAGCAGTCTAGTGTACAATGAGCAGTTCTTC.

The genes are TRBV11-2 and TRBJ1-2, with D hard to call. V lost 2 bases and J lost 2, with 6 bases in between. The germline CDR1 and CDR2 sequences are SGHAT and FQNNGV. This CDR3 is 13 amino acids long. The CDR3 DNA is TGTGCCAGCAGCTTATCTCCGAACTATGGCTACACCTTC. Translating gives CASSLSPNYGYTF.

The rearrangement joins TRBV30 to TRBJ1-1, with D hard to call. V dropped 0 bases and J dropped 2 bases, with 19 bases sitting between them. Germline V gene data show CDR1 as GTSNPN and CDR2 as SVGIG (reference sequence). The CDR3 contains 17 residues. The CDR3 DNA follows: TGTGCCTGGAGTGTAACCGGTCGGCTGGGCGAAAACACTGAAGCTTTCTTT. Amino acids: CAWSVTGRLGENTEAFF.

This rearrangement joins TRBV2 to TRBJ1-2, with a tentative D call TRBD1 (5 bases). The germline V gene has CDR1 SNHLY and CDR2 FYNNEI. Trimming shortened V by 4 bases and J by 6 bases, and 12 bases separated the two germline ends. The CDR3 spans 13 residues. CDR3 sequence: CASSADRLNGYTF. CDR3 sequence (DNA): TGTGCCAGCAGTGCCGACAGACTTAATGGCTACACCTTC.

V usage is TRBV5-4 and J usage is TRBJ2-3; TRBD2 might be the D (6 bases). This CDR3 has 15 residues. V shed 4 bases and J shed 2 bases, with 14 bases lying between them. Germline V lookup: CDR1 SGHNT, CDR2 YYREEE (reference sequence). The CDR3 is CASSKGLSPTDTQYF. The CDR3 DNA reads TGTGCCAGCAGCAAGGGACTGAGCCCCACAGATACGCAGTATTTT.

V usage is TRBV6-4 and J usage is TRBJ2-3; TRBD2 matches at 7 bases. Germline V gives CDR1 MRHNA, CDR2 SNTAGT. The length of the CDR3 is 16 residues. Unmatched junction bases numbered 12, after V lost 5 bases and J lost 4 bases. CDR3 DNA sequence: TGTGCCAGCAGTTCCTCCCGACGGGCGGGAGCAGATACGCAGTATTTT. Translated, it gives CASSSSRRAGADTQYF.

This chain links TRBV29-1 with TRBJ1-2; D is perhaps TRBD1 (5 bases). Trimming left V 4 bases short and J 3 bases short, with 9 bases between. The germline V gene has CDR1 SQVTM and CDR2 ANQGSEA. This CDR3 has 12 amino acids. CDR3 nucleotide sequence: TGCAGCGTTGGTGAAGGGGACTATGGCTACACCTTC. Its translation is CSVGEGDYGYTF.

The J gene is TRBJ2-4, the V gene TRBV29-1, with D maybe TRBD1 (6 bases). This CDR3 comprises 15 residues. Trimming removed 0 bases from V and 5 bases from J, with 14 bases in between. Germline V gene sequence: CDR1 SQVTM, CDR2 ANQGSEA. The CDR3 DNA is TGCAGCGTTGAAGATCAGAGGACAGAAGAAAACATTCAGTACTTC. Amino acid sequence: CSVEDQRTEENIQYF.

The rearrangement uses TRBV2 and TRBJ2-1, with TRBD2 as a possible D gene (5 bases). CDR1 and CDR2 (germline): SNHLY, FYNNEI. V lost 5 bases and J lost 0, with 14 bases in between. CDR3 length: 16 residues. As DNA, the CDR3 is TGTGCCAGCAGTCCCAGTCGTACTAGCTCCTACAATGAGCAGTTCTTC. It yields the protein CASSPSRTSSYNEQFF.

The chain uses TRBV24-1 and TRBJ2-1; TRBD2 matches at 9 bases. Trimming removed 0 bases from V and 8 bases from J; junction bases left unmatched: 10. The CDR3 has 17 amino acids. CDR1 is KGHDR and CDR2 is SFDVKD in the germline V gene. The CDR3 loop is CATSDLGASGKVDEQFF. CDR3 coding DNA: TGTGCCACCAGTGATTTGGGGGCTAGCGGGAAGGTCGATGAGCAGTTCTTC.

This chain links TRBV19 with TRBJ1-6; 7 bases are a match to TRBD1. With V trimmed by 5 bases and J by 7 bases, 11 bases remained unmatched. The germline V gene has CDR1 LNHDA and CDR2 SQIVND (reference sequence). The CDR3 sequence is 16 residues long. The DNA for the CDR3 is TGTGCCAGTAGTGCCAGGACAGGACCGGCCAATTCACCCCTCCACTTT. Residues: CASSARTGPANSPLHF.

V and J are TRBV10-2 and TRBJ2-2; D perhaps matches TRBD1 (6 bases). The CDR3 loop spans 14 amino acids. With 6 bases removed from V and 2 bases from J, the gap between germline ends came to 10 bases. Germline V gene sequence: CDR1 WSHSY, CDR2 SAAADI. CDR3 in amino acids: CASRRQANTGELFF. The DNA for the CDR3 is TGCGCCAGCAGAAGACAGGCCAACACCGGGGAGCTGTTTTTT.

This chain links TRBV4-1 with TRBJ2-7, with D possibly being TRBD2 (5 bases). This CDR3 has 13 amino acids. Trimming took off 1 base at V and 5 bases at J, with 9 bases between the two ends. Per germline, CDR1 MGHRA and CDR2 YSYEKL. The CDR3 DNA follows: TGCGCCAGCAGCCAAGTTGCGGGTAACGAGCAGTACTTC. Amino acids: CASSQVAGNEQYF.

V is TRBV28 and J is TRBJ1-5; perhaps TRBD1 as D (5 bases). The CDR3 length is 14 residues. The V end lost 5 bases, the J end lost 4 bases, and 12 bases lay between the germline ends. Looked up from germline, CDR1 is MDHEN and CDR2 is SYDVKM. CDR3 sequence (DNA): TGTGCCAGCAGTGCCATAGACAGAAATCAGCCCCAGCATTTT. Its translation: CASSAIDRNQPQHF.

CDR3 sequence reads: CASSQEGGRGREAFF. Written as DNA, the CDR3 is TGCGCCAGCAGCCAAGAAGGGGGCAGGGGGCGTGAAGCTTTCTTT. V usage is TRBV4-3 and J usage is TRBJ1-1; 8 nucleotides match TRBD1. J lost 7 bases, V lost 0 bases, and 7 bases had no gene match. Per the germline V gene, CDR1 is LGHNA and CDR2 is YSLEER. The CDR3 consists of 15 residues.

The CDR3 DNA follows: TGCGCCAGCAGCCCCAGGACAGCTGGGTCGGACACTGAAGCTTTCTTT. Its protein is CASSPRTAGSDTEAFF. This chain uses TRBV4-3 with TRBJ1-1; the D gene is possibly TRBD1 (6 bases). This CDR3 comprises 16 residues. Germline V gene lookup returns CDR1 LGHNA and CDR2 YSLEER. The germline V and J ends were trimmed by 4 bases and 3 bases, with 18 bases remaining between them.